This T cell receptor beta chain was identified during a study of blood T cell repertoires in COVID-19. Study-level information: T cells, B-cell-depleted T cells, or PBMCs provided the cDNA or gDNA that served as material.

As processed by the authors: Researchers report that nucleated cell counts were estimated from reference gene primer amplification. Sequenced by immunoSEQ multiplex PCR; TCRdb stores in-frame clones only, minus some. Clone size and the V and J calls come from that table; the DNA yielded D and trimming. The table includes about 170,000 clones, approximately 82% detected once. The V end was cut by 3 bases, the J end by 5 bases, with 13 bases between. Germline CDR1 reads MDHEN; CDR2 reads SYDVKM. The CDR3 extends over 15 amino acids. Seattle patients were enrolled while actively infected and followed longitudinally.

This chain joins TRBV28 and TRBJ2-2, with D perhaps matching TRBD2 (5 bases). The specimen was peripheral blood. This sequence was found in a woman between 35 and 50 years old with COVID-19, enrolled during active disease. This chain's CDR3 is CASSFGGGWTGELFF. The CDR3 nucleotides are TGTGCCAGCAGTTTCGGAGGAGGTTGGACCGGGGAGCTGTTTTTT.